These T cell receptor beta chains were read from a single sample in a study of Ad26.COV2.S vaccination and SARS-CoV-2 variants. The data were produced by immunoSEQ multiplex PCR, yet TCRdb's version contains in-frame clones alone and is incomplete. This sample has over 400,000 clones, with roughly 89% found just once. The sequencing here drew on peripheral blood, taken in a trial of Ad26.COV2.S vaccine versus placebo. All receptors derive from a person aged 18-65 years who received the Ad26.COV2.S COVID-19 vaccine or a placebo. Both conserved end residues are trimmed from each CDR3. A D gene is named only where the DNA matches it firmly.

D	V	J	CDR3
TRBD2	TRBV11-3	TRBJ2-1	ASSLQREGPV
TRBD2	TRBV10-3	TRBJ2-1	AISLGASGSPTNEQF
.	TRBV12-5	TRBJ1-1	ASGLVRLGGKSTEAF
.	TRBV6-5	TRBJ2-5	ASSYGDIPSPETQY
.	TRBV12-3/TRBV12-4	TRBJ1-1	ASSFQTGKAF
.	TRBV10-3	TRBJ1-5	AIGERGGNQPQH
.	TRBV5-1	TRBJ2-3	ASSLVGEADTQY
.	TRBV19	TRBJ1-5	ASSIWPGNQPQH
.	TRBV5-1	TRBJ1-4	ASSPLGGREKLF
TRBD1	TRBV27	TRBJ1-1	ASSLSQGAYTEAF
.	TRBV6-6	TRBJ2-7	ASSYSHEPVGY
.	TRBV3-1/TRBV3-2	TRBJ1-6	ASSQGYNSPLH
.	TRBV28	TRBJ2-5	ASSPPLGLGGETQY
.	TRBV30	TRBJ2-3	AWSLQGRDTQY
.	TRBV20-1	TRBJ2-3	SASKVPTGDTQY
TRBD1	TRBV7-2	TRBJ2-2	ASSLQQGSTGELF
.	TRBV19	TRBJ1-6	ASSTENSYNSPLH
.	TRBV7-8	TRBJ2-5	ASSTDDRSQETQY
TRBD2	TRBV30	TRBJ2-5	AWSRGYHGVTLWGLVGQETQY
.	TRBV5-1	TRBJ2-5	ASSAGLGPQETQY
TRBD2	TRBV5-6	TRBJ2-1	ASSGGSGGVNEQF
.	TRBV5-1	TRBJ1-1	ASSSGQRAPALNTEAF
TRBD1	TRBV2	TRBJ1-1	ASSYQGGNTEAF
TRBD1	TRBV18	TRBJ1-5	ASSPTRDSSNQPQH
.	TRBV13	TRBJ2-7	ASSSEMANEQY
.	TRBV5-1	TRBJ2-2	ASSSWAGAMNTGELF
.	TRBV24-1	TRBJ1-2	ATSRGAPGDGYT
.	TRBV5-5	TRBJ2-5	ASSLGRGLETQY
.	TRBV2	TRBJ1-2	ASVESGFGGYT
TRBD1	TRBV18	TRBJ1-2	ASSPSGQGGYT
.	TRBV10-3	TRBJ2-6	AISRTGTSGANVLT
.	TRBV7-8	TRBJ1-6	ASSSSGESSYNSPLH
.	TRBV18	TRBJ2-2	ASSRGLLTGELF
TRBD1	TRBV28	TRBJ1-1	ASTKQGRNTEAF
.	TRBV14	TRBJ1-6	ASSPPGTYNSPLH
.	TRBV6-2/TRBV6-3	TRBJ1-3	ASSDTTRRAFTGGNTIY
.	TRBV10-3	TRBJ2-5	ATAGTPPTQETQY
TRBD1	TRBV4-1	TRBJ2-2	AISWDRGTGELF
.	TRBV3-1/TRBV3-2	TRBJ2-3	ASSRRVAVLSTDTQY
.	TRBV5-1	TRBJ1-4	ASSLGASPGAGEKLF
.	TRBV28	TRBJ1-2	ASSWGSGTLGYT
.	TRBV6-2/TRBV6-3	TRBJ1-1	ASSSYGTFEAF
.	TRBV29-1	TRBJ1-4	SVRVEGEEKLF
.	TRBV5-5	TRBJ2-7	ASSLAGRRGYEQY
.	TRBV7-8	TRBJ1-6	ASSLKLNSPLH
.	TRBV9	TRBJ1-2	ASSGGFYGYT
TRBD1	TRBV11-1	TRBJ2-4	ASSTLKGQPIQY
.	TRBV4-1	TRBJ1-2	ASSQDPFGRELGASGYT
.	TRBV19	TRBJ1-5	ASSIIRGNQPQH
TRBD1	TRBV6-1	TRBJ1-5	ASSKDATGPSQPQH
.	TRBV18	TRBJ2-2	ASSPRTGDTGELF
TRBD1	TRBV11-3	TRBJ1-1	ASGPPPGQGSSPGTEAF